The clone carrying this T cell receptor (beta chain) was counted between two and nine times. The CDR3 is 13 residues long. V was trimmed by 3 bases and J by 2 bases, leaving 8 bases between them. Germline assignment: CDR1 SGHRS and CDR2 YFSETQ. The entry originates in a study of identical twins. One entry per CDR3 protein results from TCRdb running MiXCR on the 5' RACE reads. The sample holds under 900,000 distinct CDR3 sequences, approximately 13% seen once. All donors were healthy Caucasians. This sample was also put to use in a study of yellow fever vaccine responses in identical twins.

The chain has TRBV5-1 and TRBJ1-1; D is uncertain. The TCR was taken from a woman aged 18 to 35 in good health. Sample: PBMCs. Here the CDR3 DNA reads TGCGCCAGCAGCTCCGCCGATAACACTGAAGCTTTCTTT. It specifies CASSSADNTEAFF.